The present TCR beta chain was sequenced within a study of T cell clones after liver transplantation. The study, taken as a whole, reports: Conclusions were preliminary, with small, heterogeneous patient groups.

Generated by immunoSEQ multiplex PCR, the TCRdb table keeps only in-frame clones and is missing some. In the table there are 40,000 to 65,000 clones, approximately 88% of which are singletons. For this clone: What it binds is unknown.

The clonotype comes from a human donor who received a liver transplant. Sequenced here: CD4+ T cells from blood, sampled before liver transplant.

DNA for the CDR3: TGCAGCCTGGGACAGAACAATGAGCAGTTCTTC. It yields the protein CSLGQNNEQFF. V and J are TRBV29-1 and TRBJ2-1; 7 nucleotides line up with TRBD1. The V gene end was trimmed by 8 bases and the J gene end by 5 bases; junction bases not matched to a gene: 3. Germline values: CDR1 SQVTM, CDR2 ANQGSEA. The CDR3 totals 11 residues.